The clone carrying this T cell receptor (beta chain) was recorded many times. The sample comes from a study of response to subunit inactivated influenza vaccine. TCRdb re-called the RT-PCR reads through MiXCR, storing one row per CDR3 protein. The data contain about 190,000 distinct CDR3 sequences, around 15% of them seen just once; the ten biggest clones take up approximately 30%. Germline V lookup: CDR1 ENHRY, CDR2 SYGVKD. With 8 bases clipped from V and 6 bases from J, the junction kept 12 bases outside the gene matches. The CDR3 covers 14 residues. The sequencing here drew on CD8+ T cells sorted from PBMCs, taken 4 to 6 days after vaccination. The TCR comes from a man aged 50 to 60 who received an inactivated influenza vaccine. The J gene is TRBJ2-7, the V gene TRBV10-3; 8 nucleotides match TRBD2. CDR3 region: CAILPTGGGSEQYF. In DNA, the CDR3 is TGTGCCATCTTGCCTACCGGGGGGGGATCCGAGCAGTACTTC.